These 22 T cell receptor beta chains originate from one sample sequenced in a study of T cell responses to AZD1222 COVID-19 vaccine. Profiled with immunoSEQ multiplex PCR; TCRdb holds only in-frame clones, not every one. In the table there are 85,000 to 100,000 clones, approximately 91% of which are singletons. The material was peripheral blood, obtained on day 0 of AZD1222 vaccination. These receptors were obtained from an adult in good health.

The V gene is TRBV19, the J gene TRBJ2-3, with TRBD2 matching 12 bases. Germline loops: CDR1 LNHDA, CDR2 SQIVND (reference sequence). CDR3 length: 15 amino acids. The V and J ends lost 4 bases and 6 bases, in that order; junction bases with no gene match: 5. CDR3 nucleotide sequence: TGTGCCAGTAGTACAAGACTAGCGGGGGCGGATACGCAGTATTTT. Its translation: CASSTRLAGADTQYF.

CDR3 loop: CASSWPTGGYTF. DNA of the CDR3: TGTGCCAGCAGTTGGCCCACAGGAGGCTACACCTTC. The chain joins TRBV9 to TRBJ1-2; D possibly corresponds to TRBD1 (5 bases). The CDR3 is made up of 12 amino acids. The V gene lost 5 bases and the J gene lost 8 bases, with 13 bases spanning the gap. Germline V gives CDR1 SGDLS, CDR2 YYNGEE.

The V gene is TRBV7-9, the J gene TRBJ2-3; D perhaps matches TRBD2 (6 bases). Between the trimmed V and J ends, which lost 5 bases and 0 bases, there was a span of 9 bases. Germline V CDR1 and CDR2: SEHNR, FQNEAQ (reference sequence). The CDR3 consists of 14 residues. CDR3 nucleotide sequence: TGTGCCAGCAGCGCTAGCGCTAGCACAGATACGCAGTATTTT. This sequence encodes CASSASASTDTQYF.

The chain joins TRBV2 to TRBJ2-7, with TRBD1 matching over 9 bases. This CDR3 comprises 16 residues. CDR1 and CDR2 from the germline V gene are SNHLY and FYNNEI. J was trimmed by 3 bases and V by 6 bases; bases with no gene match: 12. CDR3 residues: CASSEGTTGGFYEQYF. The CDR3 bases are TGTGCCAGCAGCGAGGGGACTACAGGGGGCTTCTACGAGCAGTACTTC.

V gene TRBV6-6 combines with J gene TRBJ1-3; D gene uncertain. The CDR3 covers 16 residues. CDR1 MNHNY and CDR2 SVGAGI come from the germline V gene (reference sequence). The V end lost 5 bases, the J end lost 0 bases, and 14 bases lay between the germline ends. The CDR3 DNA reads as TGTGCCAGCAGTCGAGAACATGGGGTCTCTGGAAACACCATATATTTT. Amino acid sequence: CASSREHGVSGNTIYF.

This chain connects TRBV18 to TRBJ2-1; D is possibly TRBD1 (5 bases). Trimming left V 0 bases short and J 10 bases short, with 10 bases between. Germline loops: CDR1 KGHSH, CDR2 LQKENI. This CDR3 spans 13 amino acids. CDR3 DNA sequence: TGTGCCAGCTCACCACCGCACGACAGCGAGCAGTTCTTC. This gives the protein CASSPPHDSEQFF.

This rearrangement joins TRBV7-2 to TRBJ2-1, with D tentatively TRBD1 (6 bases). The CDR3 is 15 amino acids. Per germline, CDR1 SGHTA and CDR2 FQGNSA. Trimming stripped 3 bases from V and 7 bases from J, with 16 bases between. Here the CDR3 reads CASSFTGTIGNEQFF. In nucleotides, the CDR3 is TGTGCCAGCAGCTTTACCGGGACAATCGGGAATGAGCAGTTCTTC.

The chain recombines TRBV7-3 with TRBJ1-3, with no clear D. V was pared by 6 bases and J by 0 bases, with 12 bases between. Germline CDR1 is SGHTA and CDR2 is FQGTGA. The CDR3 has 15 residues. The CDR3 spells CASSSDRSSGNTIYF. The CDR3 coding sequence is TGTGCCAGCAGTTCGGACCGCAGCTCTGGAAACACCATATATTTT.

The chain links TRBV29-1 to TRBJ2-5, with 8 bases aligning to TRBD2. Losses at the gene ends were 7 bases for V and 7 bases for J; bases not matched to a gene: 17. Germline assignment: CDR1 SQVTM and CDR2 ANQGSEA. The CDR3 is 15 amino acids. The CDR3: CSAAGGDKGPGTQYF. CDR3 in DNA: TGCAGCGCCGCCGGGGGGGACAAGGGACCAGGGACCCAGTACTTC.

The chain joins TRBV24-1 to TRBJ1-1, with D possibly TRBD1 on 5 matching bases. Germline-derived CDR1 and CDR2 are KGHDR and SFDVKD. The germline V and J ends were trimmed by 4 bases and 1 base, with 6 bases remaining between them. The CDR3 has 13 amino acids. CDR3 DNA: TGTGCCACCAGTGACGGACAGAACACTGAAGCTTTCTTT. Encoded protein: CATSDGQNTEAFF.

The chain joins TRBV11-3 to TRBJ2-1, with TRBD1 as a possible D gene (6 bases). CDR1 and CDR2 from the germline V gene are SGHNT and YENEEA. Trimming cost V 5 bases and J 8 bases, with 13 bases left between them. The CDR3 extends over 13 amino acids. CDR3 amino acids: CASSNYKGDEQFF. In nucleotides, the CDR3 is TGTGCCAGCAGCAACTACAAGGGGGATGAGCAGTTCTTC.

This chain links TRBV28 with TRBJ2-1, with D maybe TRBD1 (8 bases). The CDR3 spans 17 residues. Looked up from germline, CDR1 is MDHEN and CDR2 is SYDVKM. V lost 8 bases and J lost 2, with 22 bases in between. The DNA of the CDR3 is TGTGCCAGCGTCCCAGGGGGCGGGGGAAGAACCTACAATGAGCAGTTCTTC. It encodes CASVPGGGGRTYNEQFF.

The chain uses TRBV5-1 and TRBJ1-6; 7 nucleotides match TRBD1. Trimming at V came to 1 base and at J to 3 bases, leaving 4 bases not matched to a gene. Germline V gene data show CDR1 as SGHRS and CDR2 as YFSETQ. The CDR3 is 16 residues long. The CDR3 region has the DNA TGCGCCAGCAGCTTGCTAGGGGGCGACTATAATTCACCCCTCCACTTT. It yields the protein CASSLLGGDYNSPLHF.

The chain combines TRBV19 with TRBJ1-4; D gene uncertain. The germline V and J ends were trimmed by 5 bases and 3 bases, with 13 bases remaining between them. The CDR3 sequence is 15 residues long. Germline-derived CDR1 and CDR2 are LNHDA and SQIVND (reference sequence). The CDR3 DNA reads TGTGCCAGTAGTGACGTGATAGGTGCTAATGAAAAACTGTTTTTT. It yields the protein CASSDVIGANEKLFF.

The V gene is TRBV30, the J gene TRBJ2-3, with a possible D match to TRBD2 (5 bases). V was shortened by 2 bases and J by 1 base, with 13 bases between the two germline ends. Per germline, CDR1 GTSNPN and CDR2 SVGIG (reference sequence). The CDR3 loop spans 15 amino acids. The CDR3 nucleotides read TGTGCCTGGAGTCCGGGATATTCACGCACAGATACGCAGTATTTT. It codes for CAWSPGYSRTDTQYF. The whole variable domain, filled in from reference TRBV30 and TRBJ2-3, reads SQTIHQWPATLVQPVGSPLSLECTVEGTSNPNLYWYRQAAGRGLQLLFYSVGIGQISSEVPQNLSASRPQDRQFILSSKKLLLSDSGFYLCAWSPGYSRTDTQYFGPGTRLTVL.

The chain is built from TRBV20-1 and TRBJ2-7; 8 positions match TRBD1. V shed 3 bases and J 3 bases; nucleotides not matched to a gene: 7. Germline CDR1 DFQATT, CDR2 SNEGSKA (reference sequence). The CDR3 contains 14 residues. DNA for the CDR3: TGCAGTGCTAGTGGTCAGGGGGCTTTCTACGAGCAGTACTTC. Translation gives CSASGQGAFYEQYF.

The genes are TRBV19 and TRBJ1-2; D may be TRBD1 (6 bases). Germline V gives CDR1 LNHDA, CDR2 SQIVND (reference sequence). The CDR3 runs to 14 residues. Between the trimmed V and J ends, which lost 3 bases and 8 bases, there was a span of 16 bases. Written as DNA, the CDR3 is TGTGCCAGTAGTATTCGGGACATTAGGGAGGGCTACACCTTC. Translated, it gives CASSIRDIREGYTF.

This clone was seen only once. The chain employs TRBV3-1 (or the pseudogene TRBV3-2) and TRBJ1-2, with 10 bases fitting TRBD1. The germline CDR1 and CDR2 sequences are LGHDT and YNNKEL (reference sequence). This CDR3 is 15 amino acids long. The ends lost 5 bases at V and 5 bases at J; junction bases unmatched: 8. The CDR3 sequence: CASSFPGQGTYGYTF. DNA for the CDR3: TGTGCCAGCAGCTTTCCGGGACAGGGGACGTATGGCTACACCTTC.

V and J are TRBV2 and TRBJ1-4; tentative D call: TRBD1 (6 bases). Germline V lookup: CDR1 SNHLY, CDR2 FYNNEI. The CDR3 consists of 14 residues. V gave up 3 bases and J gave up 5 bases, with 10 bases separating them. Here the CDR3 DNA reads TGTGCCAGCAGTGACAGGGGCAGGAATGAAAAACTGTTTTTT. This codes for CASSDRGRNEKLFF.

This chain connects TRBV19 to TRBJ1-1; TRBD1 matches 8 bases. The CDR3 is made up of 14 amino acids. CDR1 and CDR2 from the germline V gene are LNHDA and SQIVND (reference sequence). V dropped 6 bases and J dropped 1; count of bases not matched to a gene: 4. CDR3 residues: CASSRTGTNTEAFF. CDR3 sequence (DNA): TGTGCCAGTAGCCGGACAGGGACGAACACTGAAGCTTTCTTT.

The rearrangement links TRBV2 to TRBJ1-1; maybe TRBD1 (5 bases). CDR1 SNHLY and CDR2 FYNNEI come from the germline V gene. CDR3 length equals 13 residues. V lost 7 bases and J lost 1, with 10 bases in between. The CDR3 protein is CASKGPRNTEAFF. The CDR3 nucleotides read TGTGCCAGCAAGGGGCCCCGGAACACTGAAGCTTTCTTT.

This sequence joins TRBV19 and TRBJ1-2; 10 bases agree with TRBD1. CDR1 and CDR2 (germline): LNHDA, SQIVND (reference sequence). V trimming: 6 bases; J trimming: 8 bases; junction bases outside the gene matches: 6. The CDR3 loop spans 13 amino acids. The CDR3 loop reads CASSGVTGGGYTF. For the CDR3, the DNA is TGTGCCAGTAGCGGCGTGACAGGGGGCGGCTACACCTTC.